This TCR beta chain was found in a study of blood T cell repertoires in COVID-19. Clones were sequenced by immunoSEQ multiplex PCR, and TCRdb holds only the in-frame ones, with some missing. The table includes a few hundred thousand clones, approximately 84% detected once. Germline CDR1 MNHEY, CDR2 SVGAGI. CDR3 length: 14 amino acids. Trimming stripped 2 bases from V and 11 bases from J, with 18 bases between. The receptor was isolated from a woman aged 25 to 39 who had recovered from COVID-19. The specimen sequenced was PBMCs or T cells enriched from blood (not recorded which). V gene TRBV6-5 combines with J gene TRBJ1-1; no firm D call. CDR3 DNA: TGTGCCAGCAGTTACGTGGGTGGATCCGGGAGGGCTTTCTTT. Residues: CASSYVGGSGRAFF.